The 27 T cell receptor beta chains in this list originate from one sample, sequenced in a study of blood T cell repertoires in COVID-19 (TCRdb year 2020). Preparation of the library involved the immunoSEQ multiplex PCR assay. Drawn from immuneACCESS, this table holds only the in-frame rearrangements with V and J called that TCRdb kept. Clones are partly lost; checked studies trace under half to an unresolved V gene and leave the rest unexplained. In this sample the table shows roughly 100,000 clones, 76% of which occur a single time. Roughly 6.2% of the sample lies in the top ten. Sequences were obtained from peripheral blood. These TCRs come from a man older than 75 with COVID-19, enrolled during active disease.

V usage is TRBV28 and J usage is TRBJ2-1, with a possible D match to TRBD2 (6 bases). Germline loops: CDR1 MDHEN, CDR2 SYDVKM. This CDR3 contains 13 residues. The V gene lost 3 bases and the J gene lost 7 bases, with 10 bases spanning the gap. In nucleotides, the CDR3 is TGTGCCAGCAGTTTTGGTCTAGCGAATGAGCAGTTCTTC. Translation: CASSFGLANEQFF.

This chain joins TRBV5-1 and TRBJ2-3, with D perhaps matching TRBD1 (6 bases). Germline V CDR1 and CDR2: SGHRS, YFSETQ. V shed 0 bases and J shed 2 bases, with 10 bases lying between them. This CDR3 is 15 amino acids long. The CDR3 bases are TGCGCCAGCAGCTTGGCTGGACAGATCACAGATACGCAGTATTTT. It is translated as CASSLAGQITDTQYF. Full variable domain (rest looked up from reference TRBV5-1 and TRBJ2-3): KAGVTQTPRYLIKTRGQQVTLSCSPISGHRSVSWYQQTPGQGLQFLFEYFSETQRNKGNFPGRFSGRQFSNSRSEMNVSTLELGDSALYLCASSLAGQITDTQYFGPGTRLTVL.

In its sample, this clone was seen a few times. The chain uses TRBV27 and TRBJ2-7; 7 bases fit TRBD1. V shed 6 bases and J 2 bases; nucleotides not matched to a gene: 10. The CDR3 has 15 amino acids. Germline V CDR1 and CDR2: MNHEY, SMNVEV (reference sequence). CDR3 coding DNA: TGTGCCAGCAGCCCCGCCCCGACAGGGCCCTACGAGCAGTACTTC. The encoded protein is CASSPAPTGPYEQYF.

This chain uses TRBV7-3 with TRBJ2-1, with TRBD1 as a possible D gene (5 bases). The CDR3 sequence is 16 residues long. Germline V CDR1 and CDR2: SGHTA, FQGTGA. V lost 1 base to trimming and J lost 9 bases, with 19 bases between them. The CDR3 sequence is CASSLRAGARSSEQFF. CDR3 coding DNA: TGTGCCAGCAGCTTAAGAGCTGGGGCTCGGTCCAGTGAGCAGTTCTTC.

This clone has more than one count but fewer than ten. The CDR3 sequence: CASSQDTGGPYNEQFF. The DNA of the CDR3 is TGCGCCAGCAGCCAAGATACAGGGGGGCCCTACAATGAGCAGTTCTTC. The chain uses TRBV4-3 and TRBJ2-1, with 8 nucleotides matching TRBD1. CDR1 LGHNA and CDR2 YSLEER come from the germline V gene. This CDR3 region has 16 residues. The junction had 3 bases not matched to a gene; V was cut back by 0 bases and J by 2 bases.

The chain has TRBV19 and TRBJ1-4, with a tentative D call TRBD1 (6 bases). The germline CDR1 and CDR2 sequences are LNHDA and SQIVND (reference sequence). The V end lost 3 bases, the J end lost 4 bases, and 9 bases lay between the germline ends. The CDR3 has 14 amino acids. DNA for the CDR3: TGTGCCAGTAGTATTAGCAGGGGTAATGAAAAACTGTTTTTT. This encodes CASSISRGNEKLFF.

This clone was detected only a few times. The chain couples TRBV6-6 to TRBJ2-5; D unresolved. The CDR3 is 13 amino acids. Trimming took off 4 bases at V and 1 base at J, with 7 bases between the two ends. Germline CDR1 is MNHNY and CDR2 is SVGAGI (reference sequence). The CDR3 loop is CASSSPIQETQYF. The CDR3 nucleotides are TGTGCCAGCAGTTCTCCTATCCAAGAGACCCAGTACTTC.

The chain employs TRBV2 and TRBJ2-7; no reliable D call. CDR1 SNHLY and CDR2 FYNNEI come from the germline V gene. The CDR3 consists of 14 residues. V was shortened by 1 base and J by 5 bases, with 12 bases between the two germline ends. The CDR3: CASSEGLSRDEQYF. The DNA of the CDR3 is TGTGCCAGCAGTGAAGGACTTTCTCGCGACGAGCAGTACTTC. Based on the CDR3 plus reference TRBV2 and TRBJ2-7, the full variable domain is EPEVTQTPSHQVTQMGQEVILRCVPISNHLYFYWYRQILGQKVEFLVSFYNNEISEKSEIFDDQFSVERPDGSNFTLKIRSTKLEDSAMYFCASSEGLSRDEQYFGPGTRLTVT.

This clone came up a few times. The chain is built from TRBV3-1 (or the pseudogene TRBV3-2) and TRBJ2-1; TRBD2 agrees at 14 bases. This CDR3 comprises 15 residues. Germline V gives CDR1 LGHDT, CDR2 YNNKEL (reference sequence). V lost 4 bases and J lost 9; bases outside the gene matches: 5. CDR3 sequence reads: CASSRGLAGVVEQFF. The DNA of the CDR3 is TGTGCCAGCAGCCGGGGACTAGCGGGAGTGGTTGAGCAGTTCTTC.

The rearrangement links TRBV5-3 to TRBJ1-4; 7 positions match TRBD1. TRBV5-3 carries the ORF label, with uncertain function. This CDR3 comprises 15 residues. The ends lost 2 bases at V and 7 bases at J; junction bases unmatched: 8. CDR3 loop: CARSFTGAGSEKLFF. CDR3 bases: TGTGCCAGAAGCTTTACAGGGGCGGGTAGTGAAAAACTGTTTTTT.

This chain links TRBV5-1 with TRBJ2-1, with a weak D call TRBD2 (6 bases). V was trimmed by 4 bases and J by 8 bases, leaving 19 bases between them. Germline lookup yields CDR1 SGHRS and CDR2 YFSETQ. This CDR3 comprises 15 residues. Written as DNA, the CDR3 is TGCGCCAGCAGCCTTGGACTACTCCTGGGGGATGAGCAGTTCTTC. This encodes CASSLGLLLGDEQFF.

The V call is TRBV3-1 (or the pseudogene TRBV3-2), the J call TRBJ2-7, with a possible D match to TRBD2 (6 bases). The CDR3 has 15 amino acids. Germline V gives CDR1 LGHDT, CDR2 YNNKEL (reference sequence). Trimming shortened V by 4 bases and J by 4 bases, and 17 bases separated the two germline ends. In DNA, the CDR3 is TGTGCCAGCAGCCTAGGGACTTTAGTCGGGTACGAGCAGTACTTC. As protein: CASSLGTLVGYEQYF.

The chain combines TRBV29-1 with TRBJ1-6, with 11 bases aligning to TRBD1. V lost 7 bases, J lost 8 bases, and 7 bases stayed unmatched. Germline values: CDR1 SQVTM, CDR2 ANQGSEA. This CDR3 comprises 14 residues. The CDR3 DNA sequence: TGCAGCGCTCGGACAGGGGGCAGAGATTCACCCCTCCACTTT. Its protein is CSARTGGRDSPLHF.

CDR3 sequence (DNA): TGTGCCAGCAGCTTCTCCTCACTAGCGGGGGGGCCCTACAATGAGCAGTTCTTC. It specifies CASSFSSLAGGPYNEQFF. The chain recombines TRBV13 with TRBJ2-1; 13 bases are shared with TRBD2. Germline V CDR1 and CDR2: PRHDT, FYEKMQ (reference sequence). This CDR3 is 18 amino acids long. V lost 3 bases and J lost 2; bases outside the gene matches: 7.

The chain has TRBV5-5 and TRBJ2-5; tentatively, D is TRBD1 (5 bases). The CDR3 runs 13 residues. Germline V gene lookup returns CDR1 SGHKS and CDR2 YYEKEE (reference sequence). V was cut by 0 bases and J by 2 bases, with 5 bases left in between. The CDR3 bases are TGTGCCAGCAGCTTGGACAGGCAAGAGACCCAGTACTTC. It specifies CASSLDRQETQYF.

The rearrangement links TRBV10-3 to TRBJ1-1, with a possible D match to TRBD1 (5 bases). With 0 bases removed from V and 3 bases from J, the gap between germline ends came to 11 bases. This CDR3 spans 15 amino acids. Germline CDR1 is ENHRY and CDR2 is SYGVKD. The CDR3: CAISESGGDHTEAFF. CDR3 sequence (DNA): TGTGCCATCAGTGAGTCCGGAGGGGACCACACTGAAGCTTTCTTT.

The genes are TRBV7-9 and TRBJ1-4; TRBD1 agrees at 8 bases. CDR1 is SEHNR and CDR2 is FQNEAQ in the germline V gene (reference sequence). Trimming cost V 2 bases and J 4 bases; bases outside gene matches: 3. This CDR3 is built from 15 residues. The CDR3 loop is CASSLLGQGNEKLFF. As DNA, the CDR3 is TGTGCCAGCAGCTTACTCGGACAGGGTAATGAAAAACTGTTTTTT. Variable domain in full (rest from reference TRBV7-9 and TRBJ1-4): DTGVSQNPRHKITKRGQNVTFRCDPISEHNRLYWYRQTLGQGPEFLTYFQNEAQLEKSRLLSDRFSAERPKGSFSTLEIQRTEQGDSAMYLCASSLLGQGNEKLFFGSGTQLSVL.

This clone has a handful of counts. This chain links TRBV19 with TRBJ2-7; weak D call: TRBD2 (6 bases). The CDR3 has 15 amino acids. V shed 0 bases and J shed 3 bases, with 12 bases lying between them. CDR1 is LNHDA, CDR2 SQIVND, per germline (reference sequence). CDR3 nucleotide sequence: TGTGCCAGTAGTATAGACCCAGGGAGGTTCTACGAGCAGTACTTC. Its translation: CASSIDPGRFYEQYF.

CDR3 protein: CASSLKATGTYEQYF. CDR3 DNA: TGTGCCAGCAGCTTAAAGGCGACAGGGACCTACGAGCAGTACTTC. This chain uses TRBV7-2 with TRBJ2-7, with 7 bases lining up with TRBD1. The V gene's germline CDR1 is SGHTA and CDR2 FQGNSA. The trim removed 2 bases at V and 2 bases at J, leaving 6 bases unmatched. This CDR3 has 15 residues.

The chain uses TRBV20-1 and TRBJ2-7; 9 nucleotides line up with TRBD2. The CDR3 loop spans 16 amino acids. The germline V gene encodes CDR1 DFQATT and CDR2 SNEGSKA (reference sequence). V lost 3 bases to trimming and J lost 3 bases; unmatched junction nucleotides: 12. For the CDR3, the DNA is TGCAGTGCTAGTACTAGCGGGCGACGGGGACTCTACGAGCAGTACTTC. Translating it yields CSASTSGRRGLYEQYF.

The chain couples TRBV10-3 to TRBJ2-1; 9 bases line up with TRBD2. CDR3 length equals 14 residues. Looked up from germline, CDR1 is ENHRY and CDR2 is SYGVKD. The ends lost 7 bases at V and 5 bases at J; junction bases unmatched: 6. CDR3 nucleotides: TGTGCCATCACGAGGACTAGCGACGACAATGAGCAGTTCTTC. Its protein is CAITRTSDDNEQFF.

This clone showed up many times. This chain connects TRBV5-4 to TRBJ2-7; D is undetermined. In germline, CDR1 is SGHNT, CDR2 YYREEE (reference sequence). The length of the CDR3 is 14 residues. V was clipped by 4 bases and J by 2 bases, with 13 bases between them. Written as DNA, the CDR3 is TGTGCCAGCAGCCCGCCACAAAAACCCTACGAGCAGTACTTC. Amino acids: CASSPPQKPYEQYF.

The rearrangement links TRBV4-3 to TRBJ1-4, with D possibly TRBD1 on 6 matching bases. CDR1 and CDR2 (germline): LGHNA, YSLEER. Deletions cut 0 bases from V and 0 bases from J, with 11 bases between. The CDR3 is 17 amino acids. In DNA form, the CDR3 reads TGCGCCAGCAGCCAAGATGGGGGCGTAGCAACTAATGAAAAACTGTTTTTT. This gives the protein CASSQDGGVATNEKLFF.

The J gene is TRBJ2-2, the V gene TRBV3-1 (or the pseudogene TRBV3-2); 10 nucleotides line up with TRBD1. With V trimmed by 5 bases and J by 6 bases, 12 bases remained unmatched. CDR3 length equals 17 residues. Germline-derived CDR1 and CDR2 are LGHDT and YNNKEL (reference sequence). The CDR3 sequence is CASSNRQGASGAGELFF. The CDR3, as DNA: TGTGCCAGCAGCAATAGACAGGGGGCATCGGGTGCCGGGGAGCTGTTTTTT.

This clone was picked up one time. CDR3 sequence reads: CAWRPPQANYGYTF. DNA of the CDR3: TGTGCCTGGAGACCCCCACAAGCTAACTATGGCTACACCTTC. The rearrangement uses TRBV30 and TRBJ1-2; D remains unclear. CDR1 is GTSNPN, CDR2 SVGIG, per germline (reference sequence). V was cut by 3 bases and J by 0 bases, with 11 bases left in between. CDR3 size: 14 residues.

CDR3 sequence: CASSEMRETQYF. DNA of the CDR3: TGTGCCAGCAGTGAAATGAGGGAGACCCAGTACTTC. V and J are TRBV2 and TRBJ2-5, with D hard to call. Trimming stripped 2 bases from V and 5 bases from J, with 6 bases between. Per the germline V gene, CDR1 is SNHLY and CDR2 is FYNNEI. The CDR3 covers 12 residues.

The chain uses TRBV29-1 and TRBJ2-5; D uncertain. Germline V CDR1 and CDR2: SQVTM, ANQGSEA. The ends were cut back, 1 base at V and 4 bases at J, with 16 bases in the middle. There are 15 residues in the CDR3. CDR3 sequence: CSVEVGRGAIETQYF. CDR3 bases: TGCAGCGTTGAAGTCGGCCGAGGAGCAATAGAGACCCAGTACTTC.